This TCR beta chain was found in a study of radiotherapy plus CTLA-4 blockade in lung cancer. Only in-frame clones appear in the TCRdb table, and some are missing; sequencing was by immunoSEQ multiplex PCR. The sample lists some 30,000 clones, 79% occurring once. Whole-study results and caveats: How blood T cell clones changed early, along with interferon-beta, reportedly forecast response best. There was expansion of tumor-derived TCR clones in blood after radiotherapy plus ipilimumab.

About this clone itself: Antigen unknown.

Germline trimming cut 5 bases from V and 5 bases from J; bases unmatched to any gene: 6. The germline V gene has CDR1 MDHEN and CDR2 SYDVKM. CDR3 length equals 15 residues. This TCR derives from a human donor with non-small cell lung cancer that progressed on radiotherapy plus ipilimumab. The sample in question was peripheral blood, obtained from a patient treated with radiotherapy plus ipilimumab. The chain combines TRBV28 with TRBJ2-2, with 9 bases fitting TRBD2. The CDR3 protein is CASSLEAGGTGELFF. CDR3 nucleotides: TGTGCCAGCAGTCTCGAAGCGGGAGGTACCGGGGAGCTGTTTTTT.